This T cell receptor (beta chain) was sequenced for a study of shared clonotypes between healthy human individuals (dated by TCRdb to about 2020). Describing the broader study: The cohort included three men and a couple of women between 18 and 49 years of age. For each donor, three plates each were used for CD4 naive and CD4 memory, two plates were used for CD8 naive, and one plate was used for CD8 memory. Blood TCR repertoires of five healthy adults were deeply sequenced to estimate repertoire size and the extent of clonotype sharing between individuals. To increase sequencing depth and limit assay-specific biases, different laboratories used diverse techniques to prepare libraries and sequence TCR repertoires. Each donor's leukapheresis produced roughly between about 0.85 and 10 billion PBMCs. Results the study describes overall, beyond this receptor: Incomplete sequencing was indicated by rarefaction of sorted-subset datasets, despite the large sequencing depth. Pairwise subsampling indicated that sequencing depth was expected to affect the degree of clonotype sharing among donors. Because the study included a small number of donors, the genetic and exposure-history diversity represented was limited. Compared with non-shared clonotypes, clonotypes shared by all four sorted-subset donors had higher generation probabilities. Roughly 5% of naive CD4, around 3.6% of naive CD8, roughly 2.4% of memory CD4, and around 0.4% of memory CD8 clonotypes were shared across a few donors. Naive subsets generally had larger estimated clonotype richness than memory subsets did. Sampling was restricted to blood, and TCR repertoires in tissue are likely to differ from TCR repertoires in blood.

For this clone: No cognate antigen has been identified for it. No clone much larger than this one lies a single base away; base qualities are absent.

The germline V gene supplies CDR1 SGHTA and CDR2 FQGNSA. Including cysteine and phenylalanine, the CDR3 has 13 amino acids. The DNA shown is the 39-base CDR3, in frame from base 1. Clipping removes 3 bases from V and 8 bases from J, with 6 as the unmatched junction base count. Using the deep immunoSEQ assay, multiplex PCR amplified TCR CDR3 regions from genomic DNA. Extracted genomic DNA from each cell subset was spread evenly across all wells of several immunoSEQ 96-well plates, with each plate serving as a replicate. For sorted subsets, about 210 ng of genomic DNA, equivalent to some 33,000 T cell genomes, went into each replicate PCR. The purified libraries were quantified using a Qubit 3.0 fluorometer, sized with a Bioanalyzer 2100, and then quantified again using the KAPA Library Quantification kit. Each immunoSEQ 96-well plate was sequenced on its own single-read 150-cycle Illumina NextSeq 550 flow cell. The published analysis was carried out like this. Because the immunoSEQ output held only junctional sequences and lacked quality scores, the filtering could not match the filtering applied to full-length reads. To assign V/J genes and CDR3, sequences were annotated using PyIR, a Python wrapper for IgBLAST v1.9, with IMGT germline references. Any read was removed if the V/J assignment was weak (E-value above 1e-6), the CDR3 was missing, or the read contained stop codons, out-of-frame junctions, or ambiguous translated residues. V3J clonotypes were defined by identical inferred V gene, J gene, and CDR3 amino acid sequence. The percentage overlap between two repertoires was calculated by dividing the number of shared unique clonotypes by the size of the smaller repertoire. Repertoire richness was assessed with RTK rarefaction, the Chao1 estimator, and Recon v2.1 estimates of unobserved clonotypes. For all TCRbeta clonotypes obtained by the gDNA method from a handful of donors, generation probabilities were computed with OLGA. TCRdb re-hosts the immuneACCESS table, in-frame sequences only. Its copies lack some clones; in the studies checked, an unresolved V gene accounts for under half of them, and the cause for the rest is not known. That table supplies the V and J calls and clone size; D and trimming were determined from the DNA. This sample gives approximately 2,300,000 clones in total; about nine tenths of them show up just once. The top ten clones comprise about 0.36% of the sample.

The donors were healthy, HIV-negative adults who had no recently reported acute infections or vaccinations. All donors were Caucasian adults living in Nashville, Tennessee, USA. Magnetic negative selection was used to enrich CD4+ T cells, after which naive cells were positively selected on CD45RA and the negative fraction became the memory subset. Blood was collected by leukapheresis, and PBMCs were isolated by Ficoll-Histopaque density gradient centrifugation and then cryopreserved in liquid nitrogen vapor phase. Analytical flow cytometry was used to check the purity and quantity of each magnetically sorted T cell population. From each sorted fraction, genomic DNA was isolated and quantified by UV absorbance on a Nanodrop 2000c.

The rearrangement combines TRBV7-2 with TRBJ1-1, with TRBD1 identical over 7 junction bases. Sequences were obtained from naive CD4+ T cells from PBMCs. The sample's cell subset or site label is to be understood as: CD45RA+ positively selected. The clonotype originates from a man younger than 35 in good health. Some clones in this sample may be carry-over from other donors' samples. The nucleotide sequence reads TGTGCCAGCAGCTTCGCCCGGGACAGAGAAGCTTTCTTT. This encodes CASSFARDREAFF. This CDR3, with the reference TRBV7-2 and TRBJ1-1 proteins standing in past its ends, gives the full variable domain GAGVSQSPSNKVTEKGKDVELRCDPISGHTALYWYRQSLGQGLEFLIYFQGNSAPDKSGLPSDRFSAERTGGSVSTLTIQRTQQEDSAVYLCASSFARDREAFFGQGTRLTVV.